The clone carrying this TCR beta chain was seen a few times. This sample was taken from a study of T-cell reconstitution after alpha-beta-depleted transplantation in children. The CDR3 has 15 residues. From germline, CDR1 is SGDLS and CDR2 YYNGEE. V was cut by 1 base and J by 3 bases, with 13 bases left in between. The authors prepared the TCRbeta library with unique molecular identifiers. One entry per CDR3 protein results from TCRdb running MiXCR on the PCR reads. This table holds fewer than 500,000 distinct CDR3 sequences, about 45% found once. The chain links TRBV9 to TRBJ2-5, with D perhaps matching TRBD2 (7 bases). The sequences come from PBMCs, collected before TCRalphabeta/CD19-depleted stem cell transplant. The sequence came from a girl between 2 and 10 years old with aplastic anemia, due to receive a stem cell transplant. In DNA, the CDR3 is TGTGCCAGCAGCGTACGGGGGGCGCGAGAAGAGACCCAGTACTTC. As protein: CASSVRGAREETQYF.